This TCR beta chain was found in a study of spatial heterogeneity in lung cancer. This clonotype was recorded at least ten times. The antigen remains undetermined. For a library built for alpha chains, this beta chain is a stray read; little rests on its size. Time point indicated: sample taken at primary tumor resection. Whole RNA came from tumor, nontumor lung or frozen PBMC and was sequenced without being sorted. Study findings and constraints: The study found that expanded intratumoral alpha and beta TCR counts tracked tumor mutation counts.

Germline V lookup: CDR1 SNHLY, CDR2 FYNNEI. The CDR3 is made up of 14 amino acids. With 4 bases removed from V and 4 bases from J, the gap between germline ends came to 13 bases. TCRdb ran MiXCR on the 5' RACE reads and lists one entry per CDR3 protein. The sample yields nearly 10,000 distinct CDR3 sequences, 6% to 6.5% seen once. The sequence was collected from a male donor with early-stage non-small cell lung cancer. The sequencing used lung tumor tissue, collected at surgery. This chain connects TRBV2 to TRBJ1-1, with D possibly matching TRBD1 (5 bases). The CDR3: CASSVGGAVTEAFF. CDR3 DNA: TGTGCCAGCAGTGTTGGGGGTGCGGTCACTGAAGCTTTCTTT.